This TCR beta chain was observed in a study of shared clonotypes between healthy human individuals. Trimming left V 5 bases short and J 0 bases short, with 10 bases between. CDR1 and CDR2 from the germline V gene are SQVTM and ANQGSEA. The CDR3 runs 13 residues. Ten immunoSEQ deep assay plates held the unsorted PBMC DNA. Per the authors' pipeline: ImmunoSEQ output held junction-only sequences without quality scores, so filtering differed. Repertoires were generated with immunoSEQ multiplex PCR, while TCRdb's copy carries only in-frame clones and drops some. Clone size and the V and J calls come from that table; the DNA yielded D and trimming. Counted here are roughly 480,000 clones, 79% occurring once; the ten biggest clones make up about 12%. The unsorted samples had around 86 million PBMCs used for genomic DNA.

This receptor was obtained from a woman aged 40 to 55 in good health. Some clones in this sample may be carry-over from other donors' samples. The gene calls are TRBV29-1 and TRBJ2-5; unclear D gene. Sequences were obtained from PBMCs. CDR3 protein: CSVTYSYQETQYF. DNA for the CDR3: TGCAGCGTTACCTACAGTTACCAAGAGACCCAGTACTTC.